The next 17 T cell receptor beta chains were all read from a single sample in a study of T cell repertoires in cytomegalovirus infection. TCRdb reprocessed the reads with MiXCR, giving one entry per CDR3 protein. The data hold about 310,000 distinct CDR3 sequences, with roughly 17% observed a single time. The specimen was PBMCs. The receptors here all came from a human donor in good health (CMV status not recorded). Some clones in this sample may be carry-over from other donors' samples.

The rearrangement links TRBV19 to TRBJ2-1; D unresolved. V lost 5 bases and J lost 8, with 13 bases in between. CDR1 is LNHDA, CDR2 SQIVND, per germline (reference sequence). The CDR3 consists of 13 residues. CDR3 in DNA: TGTGCCAGTAGTGGCCAGCATCCCGATGAGCAGTTCTTC. Translating gives CASSGQHPDEQFF. The variable domain in full, with the rest retrieved from reference TRBV19 and TRBJ2-1, is DGGITQSPKYLFRKEGQNVTLSCEQNLNHDAMYWYRQDPGQGLRLIYYSQIVNDFQKGDIAEGYSVSREKKESFPLTVTSAQKNPTAFYLCASSGQHPDEQFFGPGTRLTVL.

The chain links TRBV5-8 to TRBJ2-3; tentative D call: TRBD1 (6 bases). Germline V gene sequence: CDR1 SGHTS, CDR2 YDEGEE. Trimming took off 3 bases at V and 4 bases at J, with 15 bases between the two ends. The CDR3 runs 15 residues. The CDR3 spells CASSYRGGGPDTQYF. The CDR3 DNA is TGTGCCAGCAGCTACCGTGGGGGCGGGCCAGATACGCAGTATTTT.

This clonotype showed up just a few times. The junction does not match germline at one end; this may be a read error. The gene calls are TRBV20-1 and TRBJ2-1; 7 bases agree with TRBD2. Germline CDR1 is DFQATT and CDR2 is SNEGSKA (reference sequence). This CDR3 comprises 16 residues. The CDR3 reads CSAGEAGRDFNNEQFF. The CDR3 coding sequence is TGCAGTGCTGGAGAAGCGGGGAGAGACTTTAACAATGAGCAGTTCTTC.

The gene calls are TRBV7-9 and TRBJ2-2; D possibly uses TRBD1 or TRBD2 (5 bases each). Germline V gives CDR1 SEHNR, CDR2 FQNEAQ (reference sequence). The CDR3 covers 20 residues. V lost 1 base to trimming and J lost 0 bases, with 21 bases between them. CDR3 loop: CASSLVGIWGNFANTGELFF. The CDR3 DNA follows: TGTGCCAGCAGCTTAGTGGGGATATGGGGGAACTTCGCGAACACCGGGGAGCTGTTTTTT.

This clonotype was found a few times. The chain links TRBV20-1 to TRBJ1-2, with 9 nucleotides matching TRBD1. V trimming: 4 bases; J trimming: 5 bases; junction bases outside the gene matches: 5. This CDR3 is 13 amino acids long. Germline V gene data show CDR1 as DFQATT and CDR2 as SNEGSKA (reference sequence). DNA for the CDR3: TGCAGTGCTACTCGACAGGGGGTTTATGGCTACACCTTC. Translated: CSATRQGVYGYTF.

The sample holds a few counts of this clonotype. V gene TRBV2 combines with J gene TRBJ1-5; no reliable D call. The CDR3 loop spans 13 amino acids. V was clipped by 6 bases and J by 4 bases, with 10 bases between them. Germline assignment: CDR1 SNHLY and CDR2 FYNNEI. CDR3 sequence: CASRGDINQPQHF. The CDR3 DNA sequence: TGTGCCAGCAGGGGAGACATAAATCAGCCCCAGCATTTT.

This CDR3 reads CASSMTSGGYEQYF. The CDR3 coding sequence is TGTGCCAGCAGTATGACTAGCGGGGGCTACGAGCAGTACTTC. The chain carries TRBV12-3 or TRBV12-4 and TRBJ2-7; 12 bases fit TRBD2. There are 14 residues in the CDR3. Trimming removed 5 bases from V and 3 bases from J; junction bases left unmatched: 2.

Concerning this clonotype: This may be a read error, as it is one base from a much larger clone. V usage is TRBV7-6 and J usage is TRBJ2-7; D is possibly TRBD2 (5 bases). The V gene lost 7 bases and the J gene lost 3 bases, with 16 bases spanning the gap. CDR3 length equals 14 residues. Germline V gives CDR1 SGHVS, CDR2 FNYEAQ. The CDR3 DNA sequence: TGTGCCAGCACCCCAGAGACTACTTTCTACGAGCAGTACTTC. It translates to CASTPETTFYEQYF.

This chain connects TRBV7-9 to TRBJ2-4; 12 positions agree with TRBD2. The CDR3 runs 17 residues. Germline values: CDR1 SEHNR, CDR2 FQNEAQ (reference sequence). V gave up 3 bases and J gave up 5 bases; unmatched junction bases: 8. CDR3 amino acids: CASSFLLAGGRENIQYF. CDR3 bases: TGTGCCAGCAGCTTTTTGCTAGCGGGGGGGAGAGAAAACATTCAGTACTTC. Together with reference TRBV7-9 and TRBJ2-4, the CDR3 gives the full variable domain: DTGVSQNPRHKITKRGQNVTFRCDPISEHNRLYWYRQTLGQGPEFLTYFQNEAQLEKSRLLSDRFSAERPKGSFSTLEIQRTEQGDSAMYLCASSFLLAGGRENIQYFGAGTRLSVL.

The chain carries TRBV4-3 and TRBJ1-1; possible D gene TRBD1, 5 bases. Germline CDR1 reads LGHNA; CDR2 reads YSLEER. V was clipped by 0 bases and J by 5 bases, with 19 bases between them. The CDR3 contains 17 residues. The DNA of the CDR3 is TGCGCCAGCAGCCAAGAGGGCGGGGCAGCGCTAGGGACTGAAGCTTTCTTT. Encoded protein: CASSQEGGAALGTEAFF.

The chain links TRBV10-3 to TRBJ2-1; D is ambiguous. The CDR3 loop spans 14 amino acids. Looked up from germline, CDR1 is ENHRY and CDR2 is SYGVKD. Trimming cost V 9 bases and J 7 bases, with 19 bases left between them. The CDR3 reads CAIGGVLAWNEQFF. CDR3 nucleotides: TGTGCCATTGGCGGTGTTCTGGCTTGGAATGAGCAGTTCTTC.

This clonotype was detected only a few times. The rearrangement links TRBV20-1 to TRBJ1-5; TRBD1 matches at 7 bases. CDR3 length: 14 residues. Germline V gene lookup returns CDR1 DFQATT and CDR2 SNEGSKA (reference sequence). Trimming cost V 3 bases and J 0 bases; bases outside gene matches: 2. The CDR3 loop reads CSARGQLSNQPQHF. The CDR3 DNA is TGCAGTGCTAGGGGACAGCTTAGCAATCAGCCCCAGCATTTT.

This clonotype occurred many times. The gene calls are TRBV7-6 and TRBJ2-3, with D possibly being TRBD1 or TRBD2 (5 bases each). Germline values: CDR1 SGHVS, CDR2 FNYEAQ. Trimming shortened V by 0 bases and J by 7 bases, and 17 bases separated the two germline ends. The CDR3 has 16 amino acids. This chain's CDR3 is CASSLALGTRPNTQYF. CDR3 DNA sequence: TGTGCCAGCAGCTTAGCGTTAGGGACCAGGCCCAATACGCAGTATTTT.

V gene TRBV28 combines with J gene TRBJ2-1; D remains ambiguous. The germline CDR1 and CDR2 sequences are MDHEN and SYDVKM. V lost 2 bases to trimming and J lost 7 bases, with 12 bases between them. This CDR3 has 14 amino acids. The CDR3 DNA is TGTGCCAGCAGTTTACCCCAAAGCCGTAATGAGCAGTTCTTC. Residues: CASSLPQSRNEQFF.

The table lists this clonotype with a few counts. This rearrangement joins TRBV12-3 or TRBV12-4 to TRBJ2-1; no reliable D call. Trimming shortened V by 4 bases and J by 2 bases, and 9 bases separated the two germline ends. This CDR3 spans 14 amino acids. The CDR3 DNA is TGTGCCAGCAGTTCGCAAGGGACCTACAATGAGCAGTTCTTC. This translates into CASSSQGTYNEQFF.

This clonotype was recorded at least ten times. CDR3 protein: CASSPGRTNSNQPQHF. The CDR3 nucleotides read TGTGCCAGCAGCCCGGGACGGACCAATAGCAATCAGCCCCAGCATTTT. The chain is built from TRBV12-3 or TRBV12-4 and TRBJ1-5; a possible D gene is TRBD1 (5 bases). Trimming removed 6 bases at V and 0 bases at J, with 15 bases between. The CDR3 loop spans 16 amino acids.

Regarding this clonotype: A much bigger clone sits one base away, suggesting this may be a read error. The chain links TRBV7-2 to TRBJ2-7; a possible D gene is TRBD1 (6 bases). The CDR3 has 14 residues. CDR1 and CDR2 (germline): SGHTA, FQGNSA. The CDR3 coding sequence is TGTGCCTGCAGCTTGGGACGGGACACCTACGAGCAGTACTTC. Amino acid sequence: CACSLGRDTYEQYF.